The rows below give T cell receptor beta chains drawn from one sample of a study of T cells after yellow fever vaccination. MiXCR, applied by TCRdb to the 5' RACE reads, yields one record per CDR3 protein. The sample has approximately 260,000 distinct CDR3 sequences, 10% to 15% seen once; the top ten hold about 0.51%. Here the sequenced sample was CD4+ T cells sorted from PBMCs, taken 45 days after the yellow fever booster vaccination. These receptor sequences come from a man aged 30 to 39 who received the YFV17D yellow fever vaccine. The CDR3 runs from the conserved cysteine through the conserved F or W. A row's size may be missing; if present it is once, few, many or a size class.

TRBV6-1	.	TRBJ2-7	CASSTGTSNNRQYF
TRBV20-1	.	TRBJ2-7	CSALPSGLAHEQYF
TRBV4-1	.	TRBJ2-7	CASSQESSAYEQYF
TRBV6-2/TRBV6-3	few	TRBJ2-1	CASSYPSRGTDTYNEQFF
TRBV29-1	.	TRBJ2-5	CSVEASRRETQYF
TRBV10-1	few	TRBJ2-2	CASTTGHTGELFF
TRBV5-1	.	TRBJ2-7	CASSVQGGSYEQYF
TRBV20-1	many	TRBJ2-4	CSATPQSIQYF
TRBV20-1	.	TRBJ2-2	CSASRTGGTGELFF
TRBV24-1	many	TRBJ2-7	CATSDGSSYEQYF
TRBV20-1	.	TRBJ1-2	CSAVRDRHLNGYTF
TRBV5-5	.	TRBJ2-1	CASSTGLAGVGYNEQFF
TRBV7-9	few	TRBJ2-4	CASRQDEAKNIQYF
TRBV5-1	few	TRBJ2-3	CASSSAPSTDTQYF
TRBV20-1	few	TRBJ2-7	CSASRPGTGVYEQYF
TRBV6-1	.	TRBJ2-7	CASTRTSTGLFYEQYF
TRBV5-5	few	TRBJ2-1	CASSPGTKYNEQFF
TRBV5-6	.	TRBJ2-3	CASSLIGSTSTDTQYF
TRBV6-2/TRBV6-3	.	TRBJ2-2	CASNSGTLVGTGELFF
TRBV15	few	TRBJ2-1	CATSSDSSGNSYNEQFF
TRBV11-3	few	TRBJ2-2	CASSFISTGELFF
TRBV6-5	.	TRBJ2-7	CASSRLAGDPYEQYF
TRBV18	many	TRBJ2-7	CASSPGTYEQYF
TRBV12-3/TRBV12-4	.	TRBJ1-1	CASRRDHTRSAFF
TRBV5-1	few	TRBJ2-5	CASTAGTSGATTQYF
TRBV7-2	few	TRBJ2-3	CASSLAAGAQAIQYF
TRBV11-2	.	TRBJ2-7	CASSLQRSYEQYF
TRBV20-1	few	TRBJ2-3	CSARDDQKGTDTQYF
TRBV5-4	few	TRBJ2-6	CASSPQGANVLTF
TRBV7-2	.	TRBJ2-5	CASSFSKASGSKETQYF